This entry features one T cell receptor (beta chain) sequence. These data are taken from a study of blood T cell repertoires in COVID-19. Study information: From T cells, B-cell-depleted T cells, or PBMCs came the material, which was cDNA or gDNA.

The germline CDR1 and CDR2 sequences are KGHSH and LQKENI. With 4 bases clipped from V and 4 bases from J, the junction kept 9 bases outside the gene matches. This CDR3 spans 15 amino acids. Using immunoSEQ multiplex PCR, the repertoire was profiled, and TCRdb retains in-frame clones only, with some absent. This table holds roughly 120,000 clones, more than 75% found once. Sequencing was done on a sample of peripheral blood. This TCR derives from a woman in her thirties or forties with acute or convalescent COVID-19. J is TRBJ1-1 and V is TRBV18; 7 bases fit TRBD1. As DNA, the CDR3 is TGTGCCAGCTCACTTTCTTCGACAGGGAGCACTGAAGCTTTCTTT. Amino acids: CASSLSSTGSTEAFF.